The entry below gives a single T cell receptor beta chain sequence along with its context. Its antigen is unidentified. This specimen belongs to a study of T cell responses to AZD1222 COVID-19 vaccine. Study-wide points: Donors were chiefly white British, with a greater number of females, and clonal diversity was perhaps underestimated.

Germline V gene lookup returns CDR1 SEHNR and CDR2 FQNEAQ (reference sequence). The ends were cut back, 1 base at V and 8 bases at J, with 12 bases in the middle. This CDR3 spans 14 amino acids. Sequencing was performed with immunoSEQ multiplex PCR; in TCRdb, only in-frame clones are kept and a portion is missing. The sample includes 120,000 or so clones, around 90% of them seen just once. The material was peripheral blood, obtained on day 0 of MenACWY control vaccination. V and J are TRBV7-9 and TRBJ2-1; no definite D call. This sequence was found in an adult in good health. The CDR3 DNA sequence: TGTGCCAGCAGCTTAGTATTGGCGTTTGATGAGCAGTTCTTC. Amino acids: CASSLVLAFDEQFF.